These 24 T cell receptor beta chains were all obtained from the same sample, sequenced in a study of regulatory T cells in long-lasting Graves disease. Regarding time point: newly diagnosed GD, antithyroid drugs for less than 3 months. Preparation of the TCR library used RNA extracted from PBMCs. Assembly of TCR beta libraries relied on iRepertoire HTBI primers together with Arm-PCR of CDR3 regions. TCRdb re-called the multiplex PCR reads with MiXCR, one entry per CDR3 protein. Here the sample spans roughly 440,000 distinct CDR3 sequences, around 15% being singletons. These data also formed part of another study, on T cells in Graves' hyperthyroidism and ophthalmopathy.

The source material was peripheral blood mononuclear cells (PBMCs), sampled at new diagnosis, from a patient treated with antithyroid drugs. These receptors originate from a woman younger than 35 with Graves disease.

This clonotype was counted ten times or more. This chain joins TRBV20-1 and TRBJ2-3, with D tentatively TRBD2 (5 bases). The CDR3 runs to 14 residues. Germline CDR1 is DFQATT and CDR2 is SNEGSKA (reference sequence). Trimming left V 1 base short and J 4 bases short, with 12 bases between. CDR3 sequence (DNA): TGCAGTGCTAGAGGCAGCGGAAGACCAGATACGCAGTATTTT. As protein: CSARGSGRPDTQYF.

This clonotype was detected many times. CDR3 sequence (DNA): TGTGCCAGCAGCCAAGATCCCCCGACAATCACCAACACAGATACGCAGTATTTT. This translates into CASSQDPPTITNTDTQYF. The gene calls are TRBV14 and TRBJ2-3; D gene unclear. The CDR3 has 18 amino acids. Germline CDR1 and CDR2: SGHDN and FVKESK. V lost 0 bases, J lost 2 bases, and 18 bases lay in between.

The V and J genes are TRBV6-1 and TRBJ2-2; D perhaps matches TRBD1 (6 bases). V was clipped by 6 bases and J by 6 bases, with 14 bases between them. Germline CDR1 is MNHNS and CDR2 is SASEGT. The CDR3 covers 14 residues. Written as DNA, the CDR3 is TGTGCCAGCAGGACCCCAGGGGTCGCCGGGGAGCTGTTTTTT. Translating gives CASRTPGVAGELFF.

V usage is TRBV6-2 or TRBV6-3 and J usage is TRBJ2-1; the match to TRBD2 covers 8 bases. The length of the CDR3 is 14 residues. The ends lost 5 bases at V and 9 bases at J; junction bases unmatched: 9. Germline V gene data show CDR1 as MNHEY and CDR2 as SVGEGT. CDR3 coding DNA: TGTGCCAGCAGTGAGGCGGGAGGAGGCAGTGAGCAGTTCTTC. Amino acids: CASSEAGGGSEQFF.

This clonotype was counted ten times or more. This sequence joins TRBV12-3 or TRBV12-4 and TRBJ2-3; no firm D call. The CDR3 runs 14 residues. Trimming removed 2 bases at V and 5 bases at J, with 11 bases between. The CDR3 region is CASSLSGGGDTQYF. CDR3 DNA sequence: TGTGCCAGCAGTTTATCTGGCGGTGGAGATACGCAGTATTTT.

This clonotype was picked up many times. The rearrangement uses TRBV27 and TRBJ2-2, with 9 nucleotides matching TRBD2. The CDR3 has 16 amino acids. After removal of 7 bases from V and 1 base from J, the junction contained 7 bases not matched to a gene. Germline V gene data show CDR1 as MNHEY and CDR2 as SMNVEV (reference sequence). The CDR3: CASKVGGRVNTGELFF. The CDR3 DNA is TGTGCCAGCAAGGTTGGCGGGAGGGTGAACACCGGGGAGCTGTTTTTT.

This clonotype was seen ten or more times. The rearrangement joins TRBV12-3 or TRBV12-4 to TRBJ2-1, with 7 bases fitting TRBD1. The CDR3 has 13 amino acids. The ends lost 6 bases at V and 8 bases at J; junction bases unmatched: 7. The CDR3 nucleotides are TGTGCCAGCAGCCTAAACAGGGGCGATGAGCAGTTCTTC. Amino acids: CASSLNRGDEQFF.

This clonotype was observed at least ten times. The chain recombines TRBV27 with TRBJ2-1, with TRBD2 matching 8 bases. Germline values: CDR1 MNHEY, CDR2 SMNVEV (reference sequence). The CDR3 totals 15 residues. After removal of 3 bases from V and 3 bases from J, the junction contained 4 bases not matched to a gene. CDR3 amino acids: CASSFTSGVYNEQFF. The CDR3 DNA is TGTGCCAGCAGTTTCACTAGCGGAGTCTACAATGAGCAGTTCTTC.

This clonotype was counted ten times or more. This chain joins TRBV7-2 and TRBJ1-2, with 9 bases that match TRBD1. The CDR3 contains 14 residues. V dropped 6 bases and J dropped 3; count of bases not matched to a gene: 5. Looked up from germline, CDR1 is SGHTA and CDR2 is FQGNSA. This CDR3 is CASSEGQGYYGYTF. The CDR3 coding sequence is TGTGCCAGCAGTGAAGGACAGGGGTACTATGGCTACACCTTC.

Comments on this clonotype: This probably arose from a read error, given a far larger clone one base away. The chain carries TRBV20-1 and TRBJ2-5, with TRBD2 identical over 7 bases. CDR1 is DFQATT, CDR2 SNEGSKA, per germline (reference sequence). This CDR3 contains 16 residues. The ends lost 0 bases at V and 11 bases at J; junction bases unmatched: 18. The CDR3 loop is CSARDPGREPYNEQYF. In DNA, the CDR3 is TGCAGTGCTAGAGATCCTGGGAGGGAACCCTACAATGAGCAGTACTTC.

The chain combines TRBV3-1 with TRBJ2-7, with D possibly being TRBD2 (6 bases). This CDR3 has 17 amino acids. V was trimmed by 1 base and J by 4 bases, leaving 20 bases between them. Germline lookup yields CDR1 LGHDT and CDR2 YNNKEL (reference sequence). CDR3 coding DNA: TGTGCCAGCAGCCAAGTATCCCCTAGCGCCGAAGGATACGAGCAGTACTTC. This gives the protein CASSQVSPSAEGYEQYF.

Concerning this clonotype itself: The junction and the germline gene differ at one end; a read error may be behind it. CDR3 loop: CASSQEDNSGNEQYF. DNA for the CDR3: TGCGCCAGCAGCCAAGAGGACAATAGCGGGAACGAGCAGTACTTC. This chain joins TRBV7-9 and TRBJ2-7; the match to TRBD2 covers 8 bases. The CDR3 totals 15 residues. CDR1 is SEHNR and CDR2 is FQNEAQ in the germline V gene (reference sequence).

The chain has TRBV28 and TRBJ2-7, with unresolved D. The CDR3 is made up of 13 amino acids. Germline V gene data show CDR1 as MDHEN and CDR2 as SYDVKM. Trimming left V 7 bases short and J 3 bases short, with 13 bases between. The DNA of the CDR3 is TGTGCCAGCAAGCGTCCCGGATTCTACGAGCAGTACTTC. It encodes CASKRPGFYEQYF.

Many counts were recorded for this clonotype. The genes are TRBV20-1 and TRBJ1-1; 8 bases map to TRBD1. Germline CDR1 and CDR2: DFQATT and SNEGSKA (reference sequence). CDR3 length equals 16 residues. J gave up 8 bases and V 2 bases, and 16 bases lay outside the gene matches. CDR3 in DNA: TGCAGTGCTAGATTTTTTTCAGGGGGCGTCAAGGGGGAAGCTTTCTTT. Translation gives CSARFFSGGVKGEAFF.

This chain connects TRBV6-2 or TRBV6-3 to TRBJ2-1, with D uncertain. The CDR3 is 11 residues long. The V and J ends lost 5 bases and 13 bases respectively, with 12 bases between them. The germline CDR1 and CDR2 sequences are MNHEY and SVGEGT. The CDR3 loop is CASSVVAYQFF. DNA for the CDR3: TGTGCCAGCAGTGTGGTGGCCTATCAGTTCTTC.

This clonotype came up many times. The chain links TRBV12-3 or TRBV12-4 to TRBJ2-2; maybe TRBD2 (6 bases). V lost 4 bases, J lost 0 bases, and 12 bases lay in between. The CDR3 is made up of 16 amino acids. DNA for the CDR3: TGTGCCAGCAGTTATAGCGGAAGCGCGAACACCGGGGAGCTGTTTTTT. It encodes CASSYSGSANTGELFF.

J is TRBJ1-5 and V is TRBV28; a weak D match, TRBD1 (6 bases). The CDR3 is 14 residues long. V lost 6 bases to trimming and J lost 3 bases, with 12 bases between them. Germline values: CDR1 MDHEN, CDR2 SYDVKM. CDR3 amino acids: CASSHGTPNQPQHF. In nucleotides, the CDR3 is TGTGCCAGCAGCCACGGGACACCCAATCAGCCCCAGCATTTT. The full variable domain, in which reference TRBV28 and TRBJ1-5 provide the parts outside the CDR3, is DVKVTQSSRYLVKRTGEKVFLECVQDMDHENMFWYRQDPGLGLRLIYFSYDVKMKEKGDIPEGYSVSREKKERFSLILESASTNQTSMYLCASSHGTPNQPQHFGDGTRLSIL.

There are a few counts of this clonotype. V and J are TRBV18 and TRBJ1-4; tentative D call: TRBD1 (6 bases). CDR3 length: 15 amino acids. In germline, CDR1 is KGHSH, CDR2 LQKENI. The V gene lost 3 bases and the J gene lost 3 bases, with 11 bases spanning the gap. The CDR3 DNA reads TGTGCCAGCTCACCTCAGGGGACGGCTAATGAAAAACTGTTTTTT. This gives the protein CASSPQGTANEKLFF. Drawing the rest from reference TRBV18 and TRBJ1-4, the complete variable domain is NAGVMQNPRHLVRRRGQEARLRCSPMKGHSHVYWYRQLPEEGLKFMVYLQKENIIDESGMPKERFSAEFPKEGPSILRIQQVVRGDSAAYFCASSPQGTANEKLFFGSGTQLSVL.

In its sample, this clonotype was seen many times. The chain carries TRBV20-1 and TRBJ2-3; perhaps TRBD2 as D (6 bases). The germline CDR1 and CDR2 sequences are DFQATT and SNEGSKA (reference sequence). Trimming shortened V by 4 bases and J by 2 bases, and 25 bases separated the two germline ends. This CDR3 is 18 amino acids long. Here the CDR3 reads CSAKYLSGPAGYTDTQYF. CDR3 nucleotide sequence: TGCAGTGCTAAGTACCTTAGCGGTCCAGCGGGTTACACAGATACGCAGTATTTT.

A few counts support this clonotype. DNA for the CDR3: TGTGCCAGCAGCTTAACGGGTAGCGGGATGTCCTACAATGAGCAGTTCTTC. Residues: CASSLTGSGMSYNEQFF. This chain links TRBV7-3 with TRBJ2-1, with 8 bases matching TRBD2. From germline, CDR1 is SGHTA and CDR2 FQGTGA. The CDR3 loop spans 17 amino acids. The junction had 5 bases not matched to a gene; V was cut back by 0 bases and J by 1 base.

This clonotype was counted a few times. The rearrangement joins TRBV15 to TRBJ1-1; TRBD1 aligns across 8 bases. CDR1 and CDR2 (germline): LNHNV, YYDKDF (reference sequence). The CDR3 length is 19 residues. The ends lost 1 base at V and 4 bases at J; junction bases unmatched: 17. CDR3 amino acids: CATSRVSINSHRGSTEAFF. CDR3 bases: TGTGCCACCAGCAGAGTCTCCATAAATTCCCACAGGGGGTCCACTGAAGCTTTCTTT.

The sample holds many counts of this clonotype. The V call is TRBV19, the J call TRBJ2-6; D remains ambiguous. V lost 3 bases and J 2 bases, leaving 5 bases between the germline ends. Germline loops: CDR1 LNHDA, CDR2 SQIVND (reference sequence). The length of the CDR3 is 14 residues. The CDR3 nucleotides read TGTGCCAGTAGTATGCGAGCTGGGGCCAACGTCCTGACTTTC. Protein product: CASSMRAGANVLTF.

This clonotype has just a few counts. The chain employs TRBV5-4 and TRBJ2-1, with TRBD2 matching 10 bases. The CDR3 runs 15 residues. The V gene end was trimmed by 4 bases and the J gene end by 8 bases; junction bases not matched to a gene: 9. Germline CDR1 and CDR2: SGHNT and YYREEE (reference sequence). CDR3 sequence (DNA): TGTGCCAGCAGCCTCGGGACTAGCGAGATTTATGAGCAGTTCTTC. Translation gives CASSLGTSEIYEQFF.

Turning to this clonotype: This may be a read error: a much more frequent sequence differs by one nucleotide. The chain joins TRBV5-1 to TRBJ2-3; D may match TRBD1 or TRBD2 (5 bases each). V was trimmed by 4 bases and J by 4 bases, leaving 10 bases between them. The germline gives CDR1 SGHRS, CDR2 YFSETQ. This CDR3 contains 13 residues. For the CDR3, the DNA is TGCGCCAGCAGCCGGGACGGTTCAGATACGCAGTATTTT. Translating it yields CASSRDGSDTQYF.